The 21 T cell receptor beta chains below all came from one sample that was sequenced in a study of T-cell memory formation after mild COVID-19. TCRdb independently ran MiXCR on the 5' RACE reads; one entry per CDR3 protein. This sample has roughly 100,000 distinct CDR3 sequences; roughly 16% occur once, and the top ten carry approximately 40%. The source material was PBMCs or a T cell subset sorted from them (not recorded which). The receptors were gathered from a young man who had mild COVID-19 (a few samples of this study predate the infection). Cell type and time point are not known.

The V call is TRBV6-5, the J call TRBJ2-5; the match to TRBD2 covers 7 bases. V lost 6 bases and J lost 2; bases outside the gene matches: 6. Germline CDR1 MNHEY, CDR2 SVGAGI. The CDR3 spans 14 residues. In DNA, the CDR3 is TGTGCCAGCAGCCTCGTCGGGGGGCAAGAGACCCAGTACTTC. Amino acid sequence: CASSLVGGQETQYF.

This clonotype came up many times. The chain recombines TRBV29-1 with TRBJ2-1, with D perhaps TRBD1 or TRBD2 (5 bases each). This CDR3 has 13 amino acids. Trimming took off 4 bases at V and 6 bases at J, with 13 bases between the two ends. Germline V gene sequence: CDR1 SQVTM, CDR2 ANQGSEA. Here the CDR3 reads CSVGPARGNEQFF. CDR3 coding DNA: TGCAGCGTTGGCCCGGCGAGGGGCAATGAGCAGTTCTTC.

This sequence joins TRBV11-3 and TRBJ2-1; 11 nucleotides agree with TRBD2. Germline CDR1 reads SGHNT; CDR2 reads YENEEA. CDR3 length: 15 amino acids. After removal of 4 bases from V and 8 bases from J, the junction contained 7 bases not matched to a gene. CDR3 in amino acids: CASSSLAGGPHEQFF. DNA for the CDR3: TGTGCCAGCAGCTCGTTAGCGGGGGGGCCCCATGAGCAGTTCTTC.

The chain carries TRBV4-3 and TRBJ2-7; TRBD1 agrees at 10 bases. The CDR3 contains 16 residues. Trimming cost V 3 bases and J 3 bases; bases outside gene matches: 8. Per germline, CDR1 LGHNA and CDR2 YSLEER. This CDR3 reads CASSQNPGQGFYEQYV. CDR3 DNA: TGCGCCAGCAGCCAGAATCCGGGACAGGGGTTCTACGAGCAGTACGTC.

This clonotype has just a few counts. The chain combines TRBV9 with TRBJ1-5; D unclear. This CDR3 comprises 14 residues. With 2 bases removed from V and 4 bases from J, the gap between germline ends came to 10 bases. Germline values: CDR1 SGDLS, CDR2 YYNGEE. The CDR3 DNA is TGTGCCAGCAGCGTTGGGTCCGGGAATCAGCCCCAGCATTTT. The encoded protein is CASSVGSGNQPQHF. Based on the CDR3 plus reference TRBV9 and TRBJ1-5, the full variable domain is DSGVTQTPKHLITATGQRVTLRCSPRSGDLSVYWYQQSLDQGLQFLIQYYNGEERAKGNILERFSAQQFPDLHSELNLSSLELGDSALYFCASSVGSGNQPQHFGDGTRLSIL.

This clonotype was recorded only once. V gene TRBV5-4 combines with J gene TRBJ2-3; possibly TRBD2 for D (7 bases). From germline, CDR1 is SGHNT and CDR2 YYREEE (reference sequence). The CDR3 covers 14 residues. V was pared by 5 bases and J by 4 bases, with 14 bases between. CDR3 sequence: CASRTAGGPDTQYF. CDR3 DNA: TGTGCCAGCAGAACGGCCGGGGGGCCAGATACGCAGTATTTT.

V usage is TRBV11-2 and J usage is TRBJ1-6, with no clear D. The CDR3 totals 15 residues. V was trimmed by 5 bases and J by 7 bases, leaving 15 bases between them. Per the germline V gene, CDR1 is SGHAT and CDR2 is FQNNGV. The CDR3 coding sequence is TGTGCCAGCAGCGGGAAGGACGGCCTCAATTCACCCCTCCACTTT. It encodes CASSGKDGLNSPLHF.

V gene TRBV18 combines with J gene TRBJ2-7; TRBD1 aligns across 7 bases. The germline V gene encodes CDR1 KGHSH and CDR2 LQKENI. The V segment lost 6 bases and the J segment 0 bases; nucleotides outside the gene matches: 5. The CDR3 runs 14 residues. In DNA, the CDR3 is TGTGCCAGCTCCCGACGGGACAGCTCCTACGAGCAGTACTTC. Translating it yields CASSRRDSSYEQYF. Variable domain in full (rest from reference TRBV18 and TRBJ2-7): NAGVMQNPRHLVRRRGQEARLRCSPMKGHSHVYWYRQLPEEGLKFMVYLQKENIIDESGMPKERFSAEFPKEGPSILRIQQVVRGDSAAYFCASSRRDSSYEQYFGPGTRLTVT.

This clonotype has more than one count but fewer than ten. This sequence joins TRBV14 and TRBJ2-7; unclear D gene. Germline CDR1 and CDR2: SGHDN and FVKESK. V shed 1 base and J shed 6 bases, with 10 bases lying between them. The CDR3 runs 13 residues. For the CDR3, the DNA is TGTGCCAGCAGCCAAGGAGGTTCCCTCGAGCAGTACGTC. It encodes CASSQGGSLEQYV.

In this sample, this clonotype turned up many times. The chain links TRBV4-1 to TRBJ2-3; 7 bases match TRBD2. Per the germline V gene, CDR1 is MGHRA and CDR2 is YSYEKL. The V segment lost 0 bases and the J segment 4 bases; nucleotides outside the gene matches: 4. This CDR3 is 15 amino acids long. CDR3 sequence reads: CASSQEASGADTQYF. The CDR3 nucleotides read TGCGCCAGCAGCCAAGAGGCGAGCGGGGCAGATACGCAGTATTTT.

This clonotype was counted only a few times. CDR3 coding DNA: TGCGCCAGCAGCTTGGATCGGCAGGGGGTCCACGAGCAGTACTTC. Translated: CASSLDRQGVHEQYF. The V call is TRBV5-1, the J call TRBJ2-7, with 7 bases identical to TRBD1. CDR1 SGHRS and CDR2 YFSETQ come from the germline V gene. V trimming: 0 bases; J trimming: 5 bases; junction bases outside the gene matches: 8. The CDR3 sequence is 15 residues long. Variable domain in full (rest from reference TRBV5-1 and TRBJ2-7): KAGVTQTPRYLIKTRGQQVTLSCSPISGHRSVSWYQQTPGQGLQFLFEYFSETQRNKGNFPGRFSGRQFSNSRSEMNVSTLELGDSALYLCASSLDRQGVHEQYFGPGTRLTVT.

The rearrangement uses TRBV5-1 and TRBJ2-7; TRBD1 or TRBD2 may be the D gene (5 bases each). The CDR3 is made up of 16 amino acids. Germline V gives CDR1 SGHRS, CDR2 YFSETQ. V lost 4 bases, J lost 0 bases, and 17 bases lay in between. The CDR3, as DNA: TGCGCCAGCAGCCCCCAAGGGGCCGGGAACTCCTACGAGCAGTACTTC. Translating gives CASSPQGAGNSYEQYF. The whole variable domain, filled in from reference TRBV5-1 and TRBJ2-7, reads KAGVTQTPRYLIKTRGQQVTLSCSPISGHRSVSWYQQTPGQGLQFLFEYFSETQRNKGNFPGRFSGRQFSNSRSEMNVSTLELGDSALYLCASSPQGAGNSYEQYFGPGTRLTVT.

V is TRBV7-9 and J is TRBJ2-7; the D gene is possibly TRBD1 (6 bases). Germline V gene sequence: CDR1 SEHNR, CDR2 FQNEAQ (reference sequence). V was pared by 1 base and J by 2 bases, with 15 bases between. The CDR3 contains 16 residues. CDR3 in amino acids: CASSLGGTGPPYEQYF. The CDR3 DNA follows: TGTGCCAGCAGCTTAGGGGGCACAGGGCCACCCTACGAGCAGTACTTC.

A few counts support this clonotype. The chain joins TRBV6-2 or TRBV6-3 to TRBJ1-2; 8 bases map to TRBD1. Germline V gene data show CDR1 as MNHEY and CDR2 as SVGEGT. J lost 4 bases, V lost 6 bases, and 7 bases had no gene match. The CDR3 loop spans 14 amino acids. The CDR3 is CASRLTGVGYGYTF. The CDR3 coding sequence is TGTGCCAGCAGACTGACAGGGGTCGGCTATGGCTACACCTTC.

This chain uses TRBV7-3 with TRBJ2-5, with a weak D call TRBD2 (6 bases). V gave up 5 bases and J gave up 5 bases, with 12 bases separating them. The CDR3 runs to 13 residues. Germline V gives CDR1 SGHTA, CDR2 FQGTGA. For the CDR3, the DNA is TGTGCCAGCAGCCCGGACGGAGGGGAGACCCAGTACTTC. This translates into CASSPDGGETQYF.

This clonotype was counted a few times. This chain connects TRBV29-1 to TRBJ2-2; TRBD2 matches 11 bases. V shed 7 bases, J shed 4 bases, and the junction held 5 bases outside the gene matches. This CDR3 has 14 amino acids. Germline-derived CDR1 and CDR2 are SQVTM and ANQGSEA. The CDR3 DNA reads TGCAGCGCCGGACTAGCGGGCCTCACCGGGGAGCTGTTTTTT. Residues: CSAGLAGLTGELFF.

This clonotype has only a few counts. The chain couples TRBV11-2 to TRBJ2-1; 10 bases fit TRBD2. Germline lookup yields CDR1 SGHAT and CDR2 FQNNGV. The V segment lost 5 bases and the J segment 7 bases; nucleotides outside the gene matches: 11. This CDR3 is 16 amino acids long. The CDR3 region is CASSAVLSGGANEQFF. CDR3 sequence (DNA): TGTGCCAGCAGCGCCGTATTGAGCGGGGGGGCGAATGAGCAGTTCTTC.

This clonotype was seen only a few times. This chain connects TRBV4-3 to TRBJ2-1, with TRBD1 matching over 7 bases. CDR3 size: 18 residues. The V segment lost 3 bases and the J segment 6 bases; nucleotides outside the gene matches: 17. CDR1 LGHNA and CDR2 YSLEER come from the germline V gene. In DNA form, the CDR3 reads TGCGCCAGCAGCCAGATCTTTAACAGGGGACCCCCACGCAATGAGCAGTTCTTC. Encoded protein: CASSQIFNRGPPRNEQFF.

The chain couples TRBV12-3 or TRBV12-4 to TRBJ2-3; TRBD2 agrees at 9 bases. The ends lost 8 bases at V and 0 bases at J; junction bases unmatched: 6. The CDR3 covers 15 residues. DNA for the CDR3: TGTGCCAGCTGGGAAGCGGGGGGAAGCACAGATACGCAGTATTTT. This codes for CASWEAGGSTDTQYF.

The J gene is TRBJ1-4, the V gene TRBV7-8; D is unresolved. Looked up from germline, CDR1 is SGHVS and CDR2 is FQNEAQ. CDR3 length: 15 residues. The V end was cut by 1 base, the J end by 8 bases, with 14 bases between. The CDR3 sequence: CASSLGARSGEKLFF. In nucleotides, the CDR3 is TGTGCCAGCAGCTTAGGTGCCCGCTCCGGGGAAAAACTGTTTTTT.

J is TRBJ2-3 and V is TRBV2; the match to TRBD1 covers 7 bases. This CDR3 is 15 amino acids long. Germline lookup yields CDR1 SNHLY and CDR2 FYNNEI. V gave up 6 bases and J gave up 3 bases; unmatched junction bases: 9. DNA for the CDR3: TGTGCCAGCAGGCTCGACAGGGCAGGGACAGATACGCAGTATTTT. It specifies CASRLDRAGTDTQYF. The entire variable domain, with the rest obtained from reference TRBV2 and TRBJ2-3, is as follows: EPEVTQTPSHQVTQMGQEVILRCVPISNHLYFYWYRQILGQKVEFLVSFYNNEISEKSEIFDDQFSVERPDGSNFTLKIRSTKLEDSAMYFCASRLDRAGTDTQYFGPGTRLTVL.